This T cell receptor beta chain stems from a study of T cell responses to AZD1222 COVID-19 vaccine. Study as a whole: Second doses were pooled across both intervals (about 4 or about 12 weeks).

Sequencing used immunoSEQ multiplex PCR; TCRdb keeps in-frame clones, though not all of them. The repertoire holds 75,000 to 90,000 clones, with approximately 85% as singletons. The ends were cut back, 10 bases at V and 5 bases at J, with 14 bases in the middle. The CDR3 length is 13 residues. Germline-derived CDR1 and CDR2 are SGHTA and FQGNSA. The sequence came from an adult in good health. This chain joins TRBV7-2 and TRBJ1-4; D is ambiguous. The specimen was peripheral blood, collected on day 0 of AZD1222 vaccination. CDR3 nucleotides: TGTGCCACCCAGACCCAGAGAAATGAAAAACTGTTTTTT. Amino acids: CATQTQRNEKLFF.